Listed below are T cell receptor beta chains from one sample, sequenced in a study of blood T cell repertoires in COVID-19. TCRdb keeps only in-frame clones here, not all; method: immunoSEQ multiplex PCR. The table records 300,000 or so clones, roughly nine tenths of them present only once. The sample consisted of PBMCs or T cells enriched from blood (not recorded which). The receptors were sampled from a man in his sixties who had recovered from COVID-19. CDR3s include the opening cysteine and the closing phenylalanine or tryptophan.

J: TRBJ1-5
V: TRBV7-8
CDR3: CASSSQPGQGGQPQHF

J: TRBJ1-1
V: TRBV29-1
CDR3: CSVVRPSGTEAFF

J: TRBJ2-5
V: TRBV11-2
CDR3: CASSGKGQDAGETQYF

J: TRBJ1-3
V: TRBV4-1
CDR3: CASSQDRGQFSGNTIYF

J: TRBJ2-1
V: TRBV6-2/TRBV6-3
CDR3: CASSPLSSGNQFF

J: TRBJ1-1
V: TRBV29-1
CDR3: CSVIHTNTEAFF

J: TRBJ1-1
V: TRBV7-8
CDR3: CASSPRGTLNTEAFF

J: TRBJ2-3
V: TRBV5-1
CDR3: CASSSTPADTQYF

J: TRBJ1-3
V: TRBV4-1
CDR3: CASSGRNTIYF

J: TRBJ1-2
V: TRBV7-9
CDR3: CASSFRGNYGYTF

J: TRBJ1-2
V: TRBV7-6
CDR3: CASRGNYGYTF

J: TRBJ1-1
V: TRBV12-3/TRBV12-4
CDR3: CATILGGTNEAFF

J: TRBJ2-2
V: TRBV30
CDR3: CACLRRGNTGELFF

J: TRBJ1-1
V: TRBV25-1
CDR3: CASSDQQGSAEAFF

J: TRBJ2-2
V: TRBV25-1
CDR3: CASSDRTGDNTGELFF

J: TRBJ2-3
V: TRBV6-1
CDR3: CASSVRWASGRSSTDTQYF

J: TRBJ2-1
V: TRBV18
CDR3: CASSRDTLYSYNEQFF

J: TRBJ1-4
V: TRBV5-6
CDR3: CASSTKGATTNEKLFF

J: TRBJ2-2
V: TRBV9
CDR3: CASSAGTRRTGELFF

J: TRBJ2-7
V: TRBV30
CDR3: CAWSVQGAGEQYF

J: TRBJ2-2
V: TRBV14
CDR3: CASSQMTSGNTGELFF

J: TRBJ2-3
V: TRBV30
CDR3: CAWSLLGTDTQYF

J: TRBJ2-2
V: TRBV7-6
CDR3: CASSIDRAGELFF

J: TRBJ1-1
V: TRBV3-1/TRBV3-2
CDR3: CASSQVSGTGRAFF

J: TRBJ1-2
V: TRBV27
CDR3: CASSSGYGYTF

J: TRBJ2-3
V: TRBV7-9
CDR3: CASSITGDGGGTDTQYF

J: TRBJ2-1
V: TRBV5-4
CDR3: CASSLTGTGGWNEQFF

J: TRBJ2-7
V: TRBV11-3
CDR3: CASSRGTGSARSSYEQYF

J: TRBJ2-3
V: TRBV4-3
CDR3: CASSPGTSGGFTDTQYF

J: TRBJ2-2
V: TRBV7-8
CDR3: CASSLGLAGGPGELFF

J: TRBJ1-1
V: TRBV5-4
CDR3: CASSLRQGDTEAFF

J: TRBJ2-2
V: TRBV4-2
CDR3: CASSQDPKRAGTGELFF

J: TRBJ2-5
V: TRBV5-1
CDR3: CASSPRYQETQYF

J: TRBJ2-1
V: TRBV9
CDR3: CASSVAPQGDEQFF

J: TRBJ2-5
V: TRBV4-2
CDR3: CASRGTSGSQETQYF